This T cell receptor beta chain is drawn from a study of CD8+ T cells in alopecia areata listed by TCRdb under 2018. A note on the overall study: Skin from C3H/HeJ donors with spontaneous alopecia (about 6-13 months old) was grafted onto female C3H/HeJ recipients aged roughly 6-11 weeks. The study used high-throughput TCRbeta sequencing to examine T cell clonal expansion in alopecia areata, in both the C3H/HeJ mouse model and human patients. On the human side, TCRbeta sequencing was run on scalp tissue and on sorted CD4+ and CD8+ peripheral blood T cells from healthy controls and from alopecia areata patients with either patchy or totalis/universalis disease. Scalp clonality was compared among normal scalp (n=4), patchy alopecia areata scalp (n=8), and alopecia totalis/universalis scalp (n=8). RNA came from the PAXgene miRNA kit for fixed scalp, the miRNeasy kit for PBMCs, and the RNeasy kit for mouse skin. immunoSEQ multiplex PCR using 35 Vbeta forward primers and 13 Jbeta reverse primers was used to amplify TCRbeta CDR3 regions. What the study reported, not specific to this receptor: Unlike mouse skin, where gammadelta T cells dominate, normal human skin contains resident alphabeta T cells that get sequenced too, which complicates analysis of the scalp TCR repertoire. Lesional scalp, especially in alopecia totalis/universalis, showed higher clonality and more expanded CD8+ clones than normal scalp, suggesting antigenic drive. Shared TCR sequences between patients were less evident than in mice, which may be partly attributable to HLA diversity in the patient population.

Libraries were prepared through the immunoSEQ multiplex PCR assay. To provide template for TCR sequencing, every sample had RNA extracted and reverse transcribed into cDNA. SuperScript III was used to make first-strand cDNA, primed with a 2:1 mix of oligo-dT and random hexamers. A synthetic immune receptor repertoire was used to measure amplification bias, and any remaining bias was corrected computationally. Sequencing of the libraries was done on Illumina HiSeq with 60 bp reads that cover the CDR3, reading from J toward V. The paper's processing steps were these. Raw reads were preprocessed to remove errors, and CDR3 was defined according to IMGT conventions as the region from the conserved cysteine to phenylalanine. Clonality was computed as 1 minus the Shannon entropy, with the entropy normalized by log2 of the number of productive unique TCRs. CD4 or CD8 identity of scalp clones was inferred by cross-referencing scalp TCRbeta sequences with sorted blood CD4 and CD8 repertoires. As stored in TCRdb, this immuneACCESS dataset retains in-frame rearrangements with V and J assigned. A fraction of the clones does not appear; measured against another copy, unresolved V genes explain less than half of the discrepancy, and the remainder lacks a known reason. From that table come the V and J calls and clone size; the DNA was used to work out D and trimming. With some 18,000 clones recorded, this sample contains no clone counted only once. Approximately 30% of the sample goes to the ten largest clones.

Pooled mouse cutaneous lymph node cells were stained for CD4, CD8alpha, NKG2D, NKG2ACE and other markers, then sorted on a BD Influx. Ten or more counts support this clone. The target of this receptor is not known. Mouse gene names and germline sequences are the ones reported for this receptor. This clonotype was obtained from a C3H/HeJ mouse with alopecia areata. This line of mice carries MHC haplotype H2-k. The sample comprised CD8+ T cells sorted from a lymph node.

CDR3 reads: CASSDVGPGLGPETLYF. The sequenced CDR3 bases are TGTGCCAGCAGTGATGTGGGACCGGGACTGGGGCCAGAA. The chain joins TRBV13-3 to TRBJ2-3, with 10 central nucleotides matching TRBD2. The read ends 4 residues early relative to the CDR3; the germline J gene fills the gap. The germline V gene sets CDR1 to NNHDY and CDR2 to SYVADS. Compared with germline, V lacks 0 bases and J lacks 4 bases; bases without a gene match: 8. The CDR3 runs 17 residues from the cysteine to the phenylalanine. The DNA has 39 bases, all within the CDR3, and is read from base 1.